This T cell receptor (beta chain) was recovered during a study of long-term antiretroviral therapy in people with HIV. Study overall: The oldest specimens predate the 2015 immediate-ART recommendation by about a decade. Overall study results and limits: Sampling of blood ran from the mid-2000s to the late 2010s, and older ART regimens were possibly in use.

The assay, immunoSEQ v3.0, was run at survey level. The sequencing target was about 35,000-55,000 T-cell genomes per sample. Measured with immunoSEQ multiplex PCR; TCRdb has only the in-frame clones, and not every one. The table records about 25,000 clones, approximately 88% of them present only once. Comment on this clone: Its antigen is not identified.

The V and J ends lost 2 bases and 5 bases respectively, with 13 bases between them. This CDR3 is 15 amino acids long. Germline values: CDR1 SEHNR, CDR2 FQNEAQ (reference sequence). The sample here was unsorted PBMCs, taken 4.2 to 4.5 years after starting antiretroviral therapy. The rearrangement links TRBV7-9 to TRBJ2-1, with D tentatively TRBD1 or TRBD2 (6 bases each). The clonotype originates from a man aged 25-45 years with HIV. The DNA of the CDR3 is TGTGCCAGCAGCTTAATGGGGGGCCGGGACAATGAGCAGTTCTTC. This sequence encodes CASSLMGGRDNEQFF.